A selection of T cell receptor beta chains follows, all from one sample in a study of shared clonotypes between healthy human individuals. This table comes from immunoSEQ multiplex PCR, and its TCRdb copy is limited to in-frame clones, with some not included. The profile shows more than 1,200,000 clones, approximately 98.5% of them singletons. The sequencing input was naive CD4+ T cells sorted from blood. These receptors were collected from a man younger than 45 in good health. Each CDR3 is given with its conserved first and last residue. A D gene is named only where the DNA matches it firmly. Size is omitted from some rows. Given values are once, few, many or a class for expanded clones.

clone size: NA; D gene: NA; V gene: TRBV7-2; J gene: TRBJ2-1; CDR3 protein: CASSSRQTNSYNEQFF; CDR3 DNA: TGTGCCAGCAGCTCAAGACAGACTAACAGCTACAATGAGCAGTTCTTC
clone size: once; D gene: NA; V gene: TRBV6-5; J gene: TRBJ2-1; CDR3 protein: CASSFGSSYNEQFF; CDR3 DNA: TGTGCCAGCAGTTTTGGCAGCTCCTACAATGAGCAGTTCTTC
clone size: NA; D gene: TRBD1; V gene: TRBV14; J gene: TRBJ2-1; CDR3 protein: CASSPSRDRAYNEQFF; CDR3 DNA: TGTGCCAGCAGCCCTTCAAGGGACAGGGCATACAATGAGCAGTTCTTC
clone size: NA; D gene: NA; V gene: TRBV18; J gene: TRBJ2-1; CDR3 protein: CASSRQQEGDEQFF; CDR3 DNA: TGTGCCAGCTCCCGACAGCAGGAGGGAGATGAGCAGTTCTTC
clone size: NA; D gene: NA; V gene: TRBV5-1; J gene: TRBJ1-1; CDR3 protein: CASSLRDMNTEAFF; CDR3 DNA: TGCGCCAGCAGCTTGAGGGACATGAACACTGAAGCTTTCTTT
clone size: NA; D gene: NA; V gene: TRBV7-7; J gene: TRBJ2-5; CDR3 protein: CASSLGSGGNQETQYF; CDR3 DNA: TGTGCTAGCAGCTTAGGGTCGGGCGGGAACCAAGAGACCCAGTACTTC
clone size: NA; D gene: TRBD1; V gene: TRBV18; J gene: TRBJ1-2; CDR3 protein: CASSPLGQGASYTF; CDR3 DNA: TGTGCCAGCTCACCCCTTGGACAGGGGGCTTCCTACACCTTC
clone size: once; D gene: NA; V gene: TRBV9; J gene: TRBJ2-1; CDR3 protein: CASSAQRDEQFF; CDR3 DNA: TGTGCCAGCAGCGCCCAGAGGGATGAGCAGTTCTTC
clone size: once; D gene: NA; V gene: TRBV28; J gene: TRBJ2-2; CDR3 protein: CASSQTRTNTGELFF; CDR3 DNA: TGTGCCAGCAGTCAAACAAGGACGAACACCGGGGAGCTGTTTTTT
clone size: NA; D gene: NA; V gene: TRBV2; J gene: TRBJ2-7; CDR3 protein: CASSDRQRDEQYF; CDR3 DNA: TGTGCCAGCAGTGACCGGCAAAGAGACGAGCAGTACTTC
clone size: NA; D gene: NA; V gene: TRBV5-1; J gene: TRBJ2-2; CDR3 protein: CASSLGSGPGELFF; CDR3 DNA: TGCGCCAGCAGCCTGGGTTCGGGCCCCGGGGAGCTGTTTTTT
clone size: NA; D gene: NA; V gene: TRBV15; J gene: TRBJ2-7; CDR3 protein: CATSRDLFASSVPNEQYF; CDR3 DNA: TGTGCCACCAGCAGAGATCTCTTCGCTTCGAGCGTCCCGAACGAGCAGTACTTC
clone size: NA; D gene: NA; V gene: TRBV4-1; J gene: TRBJ2-4; CDR3 protein: CASSQGRGLQAKNIQYF; CDR3 DNA: TGCGCCAGCAGCCAAGGAAGAGGGCTCCAAGCCAAAAACATTCAGTACTTC
clone size: NA; D gene: TRBD2; V gene: TRBV19; J gene: TRBJ2-3; CDR3 protein: CASKGGSLAGGTDTQYF; CDR3 DNA: TGTGCCAGTAAGGGGGGTAGCCTAGCGGGAGGCACAGATACGCAGTATTTT
clone size: NA; D gene: NA; V gene: TRBV9; J gene: TRBJ1-2; CDR3 protein: CASSPTVDSYGYTF; CDR3 DNA: TGTGCCAGCAGCCCCACCGTAGACAGCTATGGCTACACCTTC
clone size: NA; D gene: NA; V gene: TRBV6-5; J gene: TRBJ2-3; CDR3 protein: CASSYSRLTDTQYF; CDR3 DNA: TGTGCCAGCAGTTACTCCCGACTCACAGATACGCAGTATTTT
clone size: NA; D gene: NA; V gene: TRBV4-1; J gene: TRBJ1-5; CDR3 protein: CASSQALNSNQPQHF; CDR3 DNA: TGCGCCAGCAGCCAAGCTCTCAATAGCAATCAGCCCCAGCATTTT
clone size: NA; D gene: NA; V gene: TRBV28; J gene: TRBJ2-7; CDR3 protein: CASSFPRSPYEQYF; CDR3 DNA: TGTGCCAGCAGTTTTCCGCGGAGCCCCTACGAGCAGTACTTC
clone size: NA; D gene: NA; V gene: TRBV10-1; J gene: TRBJ1-2; CDR3 protein: CASSENPPGGPYGYTF; CDR3 DNA: TGCGCCAGCAGCGAGAACCCCCCCGGGGGGCCATATGGCTACACCTTC
clone size: NA; D gene: NA; V gene: TRBV29-1; J gene: TRBJ2-2; CDR3 protein: CSASERFWNTGELFF; CDR3 DNA: TGCAGTGCCTCGGAGAGATTCTGGAACACCGGGGAGCTGTTTTTT
clone size: NA; D gene: TRBD2; V gene: TRBV7-3; J gene: TRBJ2-1; CDR3 protein: CASSLAAAGGPLRNEQFF; CDR3 DNA: TGTGCCAGCAGCTTAGCGGCGGCGGGAGGGCCTCTGAGAAATGAGCAGTTCTTC